Below, 20 T cell receptor beta chains from the same sample are listed, as sequenced in a study of tumor-infiltrating lymphocytes in primary liver carcinoma. A primer matching the constant region was used to make TCR beta cDNA from 500 ng of total RNA. Generation of the TCR beta libraries relied on three nested multiplex PCR rounds using slightly modified ARM-PCR. TRBV1-TRBV30 forward primers paired with a C-beta reverse primer were used in the first two PCR rounds, which ran roughly 9 cycles each. Each CDR3 protein gets one entry after TCRdb re-called the multiplex PCR reads with MiXCR. The sample includes 100,000 or so distinct CDR3 sequences, roughly four fifths of them seen just once. Both RNA and DNA were isolated together from about 20-30 mg of bulk tissue that had not been sorted. The sample was liver tumor tissue from sampling region 3. Described subset: tumor region T3, left-lateral pole. The receptors stem from a man aged 35 to 55 with primary liver carcinoma and hepatitis B virus infection.

With regard to this clonotype: The CDR3 carries no conserved terminal phenylalanine or tryptophan, so it likely arises from a read error. The chain combines TRBV6-2 or TRBV6-3 with TRBJ2-7; D gene uncertain. Germline CDR1 and CDR2: MNHEY and SVGEGT. The CDR3 loop spans 13 amino acids. The CDR3 sequence is CASIYEVPYEQYS. The CDR3 DNA reads as TGCGCCAGCATTTACGAGGTACCCTACGAGCAGTACTCC.

The count of this clonotype is one. The germline gene is not matched at one end of the junction; a read error may be the cause. The V call is TRBV29-1, the J call TRBJ2-3; D unresolved. Germline V lookup: CDR1 SQVTM, CDR2 ANQGSEA. The CDR3 is 11 amino acids. The CDR3 nucleotides are TGCAGCGTCGCCCTGGCAGATACGCAGTATTTC. This codes for CSVALADTQYF.

Turning to this clonotype: An end of the junction does not agree with germline; a read error may underlie this. This sequence joins TRBV5-6 and TRBJ2-2; 8 positions match TRBD2. Germline CDR1 is SGHDT and CDR2 is YYEEEE. This CDR3 comprises 17 residues. CDR3 in amino acids: CASSIWGLVRTTGELFF. Written as DNA, the CDR3 is TGTGCCAGCAGCATATGGGGACTAGTGCGGACAACCGGGGAGTTGTTTTTT.

Points on this clonotype: At one of its ends the junction is not consistent with the germline gene, which may arise from a read error. V usage is TRBV6-4 and J usage is TRBJ2-2; weak D call: TRBD1 (5 bases). This CDR3 region has 14 residues. CDR1 and CDR2 (germline): MRHNA, SNTAGT. The CDR3 region is CVSSDSDNTGELFF. As DNA, the CDR3 is TGTGTCAGCAGTGACTCGGACAATACCGGGGAGCTGTTTTTT.

A note on this clonotype: It may be a read error: a sequence one base away is much more abundant. The chain combines TRBV7-9 with TRBJ2-2; D may be TRBD2 (6 bases). The germline V gene encodes CDR1 SEHNR and CDR2 FQNEAQ (reference sequence). The CDR3 extends over 14 amino acids. The CDR3 DNA follows: TGTGCCTGCAGCTTAGCGGTGAACACCGGGGAGCTGTTTTTT. Protein: CACSLAVNTGELFF.

As concerns this clonotype: One end of the junction does not line up with germline, which may come from a read error. The chain employs TRBV5-8 and TRBJ2-5; the D gene could be TRBD1 or TRBD2 (5 bases each). Germline CDR1 reads SGHTS; CDR2 reads YDEGEE. This CDR3 region has 17 residues. This chain's CDR3 is CASSLKREGPSGKTHYF. The CDR3 bases are TGTGCCAGCAGCCTCAAGAGAGAGGGACCATCCGGGAAGACCCATTACTTC.

In its sample, this clonotype was seen a few times. The chain uses TRBV29-1 and TRBJ2-2, with D possibly being TRBD2 (5 bases). The CDR3 is 14 amino acids. The V gene lost 5 bases and the J gene lost 2 bases, with 12 bases spanning the gap. From germline, CDR1 is SQVTM and CDR2 ANQGSEA. The CDR3 region is CSVRGRGNTGELFF. As DNA, the CDR3 is TGCAGCGTTCGAGGACGGGGTAACACCGGGGAGCTGTTTTTT.

This clonotype has only a few counts. This may be a read error, as it is one base from a much larger clone. The rearrangement joins TRBV6-5 to TRBJ1-4, with D unresolved. Per germline, CDR1 MNHEY and CDR2 SVGAGI. The length of the CDR3 is 15 residues. As DNA, the CDR3 is TGTGTCAGCAGTCCCGCAGCGGGCACTAATGAAAAACTGTTTTTT. It is translated as CVSSPAAGTNEKLFF.

This sequence joins TRBV6-2 or TRBV6-3 and TRBJ2-6; D is ambiguous. The germline gives CDR1 MNHEY, CDR2 SVGEGT. Between the trimmed V and J ends, which lost 0 bases and 3 bases, there was a span of 9 bases. The CDR3 loop spans 16 amino acids. CDR3 loop: CASSYSGFYGANVLTF. For the CDR3, the DNA is TGTGCCAGCAGTTACTCGGGATTCTATGGGGCCAACGTCCTGACTTTC.

Notes on this clonotype: Sequence at one end of the junction differs from germline and may be a read error. This chain joins TRBV29-1 and TRBJ1-1; weak D call: TRBD1 (5 bases). Germline V gene data show CDR1 as SQVTM and CDR2 as ANQGSEA. The CDR3 runs 12 residues. CDR3 protein: CGVSQGRTEAFF. In DNA form, the CDR3 reads TGCGGCGTCTCTCAGGGCAGGACCGAAGCTTTCTTT.

In the case of this clonotype: A read error is possible here, since a much larger clone lies one base away. The V call is TRBV28, the J call TRBJ2-7; D uncertain. The CDR3 spans 16 residues. Germline loops: CDR1 MDHEN, CDR2 SYDVKM. Trimming took off 7 bases at V and 2 bases at J, with 21 bases between the two ends. This CDR3 reads CASNPPFGSRAYEQYF. The CDR3 nucleotides are TGTGCCAGCAATCCCCCCTTCGGCAGTAGGGCCTACGAGCAGTACTTC.

With regard to this clonotype: One end of the junction fails to match germline, which may point to a read error. The V call is TRBV5-4, the J call TRBJ2-1; 8 nucleotides line up with TRBD2. Germline-derived CDR1 and CDR2 are SGHNT and YYREEE (reference sequence). The CDR3 contains 15 residues. The CDR3 sequence is CAGSLFGRGGNEQFF. Written as DNA, the CDR3 is TGTGCCGGCAGCTTGTTCGGCCGGGGGGGGAATGAGCAGTTCTTT.

The V and J genes are TRBV11-1 and TRBJ2-3; 15 bases agree with TRBD2. This CDR3 contains 19 residues. The germline V gene has CDR1 SGHAT and CDR2 FQDESV (reference sequence). Losses at the gene ends were 10 bases for V and 3 bases for J; bases not matched to a gene: 17. The CDR3 DNA is TGTGCCATCATCGGGGACAGGACTAGCGGGAGGGCCTTGACAGATACGCAGTATTTT. Translating gives CAIIGDRTSGRALTDTQYF.

The sample holds one count of this clonotype. The missing conserved phenylalanine or tryptophan at the end of this CDR3 makes a read error likely. J is TRBJ2-5 and V is TRBV28; tentatively, D is TRBD2 (7 bases). This CDR3 is built from 14 residues. CDR1 is MDHEN, CDR2 SYDVKM, per germline. CDR3 in amino acids: CASSLGGRPEIQYS. The CDR3 nucleotides read TGTGCCAGCAGTTTGGGGGGGCGGCCCGAGATCCAGTACTCC.

The chain recombines TRBV28 with TRBJ2-7; no clear D gene. The CDR3 is 13 amino acids. Between the trimmed V and J ends, which lost 5 bases and 3 bases, there was a span of 11 bases. Germline V gene lookup returns CDR1 MDHEN and CDR2 SYDVKM. This CDR3 is CASSTPSNYEQYF. The CDR3 nucleotides read TGTGCCAGCAGTACGCCATCAAACTACGAGCAGTACTTC.

Remarks on this clonotype: Sequence at one end of the junction differs from germline and may be a read error. The genes are TRBV6-5 and TRBJ2-6; 7 nucleotides line up with TRBD2. Germline CDR1 and CDR2: MNHEY and SVGAGI. The CDR3 has 16 amino acids. The CDR3 DNA reads as TGTGCCAACAGTTACTCTAGCGGCTCTTGGGCCAACGTCCTGACTTTC. Its translation: CANSYSSGSWANVLTF.

In the case of this clonotype: Germline and junction disagree at one end, which may indicate a read error. The chain recombines TRBV5-1 with TRBJ1-5, with D hard to call. The CDR3 runs 17 residues. CDR1 and CDR2 from the germline V gene are SGHRS and YFSETQ. DNA of the CDR3: TGCACCAGCAGCTTGTCCCGCGCCCAGCGGGGTCAACAGCCCCAGCATTTT. This sequence encodes CTSSLSRAQRGQQPQHF.

The rearrangement links TRBV5-1 to TRBJ2-1; D is unclear. The germline CDR1 and CDR2 sequences are SGHRS and YFSETQ. This CDR3 comprises 18 residues. The CDR3, as DNA: TGCAGCAGCAGCGACCGCTTGATGCTAATAGACGGCGCCAATCGGCAGTTCTTC. It yields the protein CSSSDRLMLIDGANRQFF.

This clonotype is medium-sized within its sample. The chain recombines TRBV11-3 with TRBJ2-7; 9 positions agree with TRBD1. The CDR3 is 14 residues long. J lost 1 base, V lost 10 bases, and 8 bases had no gene match. Germline V gives CDR1 SGHNT, CDR2 YENEEA. CDR3 nucleotide sequence: TGTGCCACTCGACAGGGGGTGACTTCCTACGAGCAGTACTTC. As protein: CATRQGVTSYEQYF.

Turning to this clonotype: An end of the junction does not agree with germline; a read error may underlie this. CDR3 loop: CASSFRREGDEQLF. The CDR3 DNA reads TGTGCCAGCAGTTTCAGGCGGGAGGGCGATGAGCAGTTATTC. The chain employs TRBV28 and TRBJ2-1; 9 bases fit TRBD2. The CDR3 totals 14 residues. Germline V gene data show CDR1 as MDHEN and CDR2 as SYDVKM.